This T cell receptor beta chain derives from a study of shared T cell receptors in the human thymus (dated by TCRdb to about 2021). About the investigation overall: The study investigated the way shared, self-reactive T-cell receptor alpha chains are produced in the human thymus.

From cysteine to phenylalanine, the CDR3 is 15 amino acids long. Just the 45-base CDR3 DNA is kept, in frame starting at base 1. CDR1 SEHNR and CDR2 FQNEAQ were looked up in the germline V gene (reference sequence). Trimming leaves V shorter by 4 bases and J shorter by 5 bases, with the junction holding 9 bases beyond the gene matches. On this clone: This clone's antigen is unknown. The input lacks base qualities; no much larger clone sits a single base away.

Libraries were built with the immunoSEQ multiplex PCR assay. What TCRdb holds here is the immuneACCESS table cut down to in-frame rearrangements. Part of the clones is not present; checked against another copy, under half of the missing clones reflect an unresolved V gene, and the others are unexplained. The sample records 550,000 to 800,000 clones, approximately 85% of which are singletons. The top ten constitute more than 0.008% of the sample. These data also featured in a second study, about human thymus T cells. Looking at the second paper: In Finland, the donors were immunologically healthy infants who were having open corrective cardiac surgery for congenital heart defects. Thymus tissue was obtained as surgical resects removed during corrective cardiac surgery. V and J gene segment usage appeared biased in both thymic and peripheral blood repertoires. The related research found that thymic TCR repertoires overlapped highly between unrelated individuals. The study described the TCR alpha and beta repertoires in under 10 infant thymus samples and four matching peripheral blood samples. The infant donors were about 6 to 250 days old, and the cohort included several males and a couple of females. Thymocytes were mechanically released from the tissue and were stored as pellets of about 8.5-31 million cells at -70 degrees C. Genomic DNA was extracted from frozen cell pellets with a QIAsymphony instrument. The immunoSEQ multiplex PCR assay was used to amplify the TCRB and TCRAD loci from a standardized amount of quality-controlled genomic DNA. The amplicons covered the V(D)J region and were long enough to include the CDR3 and to identify the V and J genes. The commercial immunoSEQ service was used to sequence amplicons on an Illumina platform. Corrections for primer bias and sequencing errors followed previously described methods, while TCRAD and TCRB definitions were based on the IMGT database. Repertoires were analysed with immunoSEQ Analyzer 3.0 and VDJTools, covering basic statistics, V/J segment usage, diversity estimates, rarefaction and pairwise overlap. Chao1, ChaoE, Efron-Thisted, Shannon and inverse Simpson indices were used to estimate diversity, which was also estimated on datasets down-sampled to the smallest sample. Repertoire overlap was determined by strict matching of CDR3 nucleotide sequence, V gene and J gene, and Jaccard-based multidimensional scaling clustering was applied. On average, approximately 790,000 unique TCRB clonotypes were obtained from thymus samples, compared with 70,000 to 90,000 from blood samples.

The clonotype was recovered from a girl under three years old with a congenital heart defect. Donor details come from another sample of the same person, matched by shared clones. This chain joins TRBV7-9 to TRBJ2-3; 7 bases in between match TRBD1. Sequences were obtained from thymocytes. The DNA is TGTGCCAGCAGCTCACCGACAGGGCCACAAGATACGCAGTATTTT. Its amino acids are CASSSPTGPQDTQYF.